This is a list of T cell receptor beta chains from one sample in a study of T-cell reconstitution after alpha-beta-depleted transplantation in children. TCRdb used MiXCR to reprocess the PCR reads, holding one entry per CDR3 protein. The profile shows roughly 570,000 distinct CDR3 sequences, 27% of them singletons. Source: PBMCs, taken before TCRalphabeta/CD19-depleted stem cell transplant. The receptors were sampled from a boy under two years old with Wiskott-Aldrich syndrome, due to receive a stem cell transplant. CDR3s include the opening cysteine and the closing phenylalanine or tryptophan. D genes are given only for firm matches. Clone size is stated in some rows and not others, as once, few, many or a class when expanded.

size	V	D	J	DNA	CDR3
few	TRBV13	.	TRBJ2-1	TGTGCCAGCAGCTTAGGGTTTGGAGTCAGGGAGAATGAGCAGTTCTTC	CASSLGFGVRENEQFF
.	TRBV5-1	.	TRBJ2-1	TGCGCCAGCAGCACCGGGACTTCCCTCGGGGATGAGCAGTTCTTC	CASSTGTSLGDEQFF
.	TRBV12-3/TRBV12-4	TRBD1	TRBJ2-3	TGTGCCAGCAGTTTAGGGACCGGGACAGGGACCACAGATACGCAGTATTTT	CASSLGTGTGTTDTQYF
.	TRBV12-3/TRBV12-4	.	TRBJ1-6	TGTGCCAGCAAACCTACGGACCGGGGAAATTCACCCCTCCACTTT	CASKPTDRGNSPLHF
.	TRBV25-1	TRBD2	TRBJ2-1	TGTGCCAGCAGTGAATTTGCTAGCGGGAGGTACAATGAGCAGTTCTTC	CASSEFASGRYNEQFF
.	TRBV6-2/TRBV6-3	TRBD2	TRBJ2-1	TGTGCCAGCAGTAGGACTAGCCTACAGTTCTTC	CASSRTSLQFF
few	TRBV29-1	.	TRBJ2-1	TGCAGCGTTGAAAATAATAGGGACAATGAGCAGTTCTTC	CSVENNRDNEQFF
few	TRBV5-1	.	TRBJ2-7	TGCGCCAGCAGCTTTCGGACGGGGGACTACGAGCAGTACTTC	CASSFRTGDYEQYF
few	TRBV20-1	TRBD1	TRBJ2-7	TGCAGTGGGGGGGACAGGGCAGACGAGCAGTACTTC	CSGGDRADEQYF
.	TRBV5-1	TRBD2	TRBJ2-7	TGCGCCAGCAGCTTGGATCTTGCGGGAGGGCTCTACGAGCAGTACTTC	CASSLDLAGGLYEQYF
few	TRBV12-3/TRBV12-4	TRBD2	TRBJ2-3	TGTGCCAGCAGGTCTCCGGGACTAGCGGCAGATACGCAGTATTTT	CASRSPGLAADTQYF
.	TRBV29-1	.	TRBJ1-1	TGCAGCGTTGAAGGACGTCAGAGGGGTGAAGCTTTCTTT	CSVEGRQRGEAFF
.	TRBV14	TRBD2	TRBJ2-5	TGTGCCAGCAGCCAAGGGGCCTGGCTAGCGGAACAAGAGACCCAGTACTTC	CASSQGAWLAEQETQYF
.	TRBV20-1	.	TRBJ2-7	TGCAGTGCCACGCTAGTGCGGGAGCAGTACTTC	CSATLVREQYF
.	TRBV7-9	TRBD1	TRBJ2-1	TGTGCCAGCAGCTTAGGTGGAACAGGGGGATACAATGAGCAGTTCTTC	CASSLGGTGGYNEQFF
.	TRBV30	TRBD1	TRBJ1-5	TGTGCCTGGGGACAGGGTCTTATGGCCCAGCATTTT	CAWGQGLMAQHF
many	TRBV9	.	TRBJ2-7	TGTGCCAGCAGCCCCCCAGGGGTAGCCTACGAGCAGTACTTC	CASSPPGVAYEQYF
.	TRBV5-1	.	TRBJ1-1	TGCGCCAGCAGCTTGGAAGGACTCACTGAAGCTTTCTTT	CASSLEGLTEAFF
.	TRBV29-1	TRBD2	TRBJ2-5	TGCAGCGCTAGACTAGCGGGAGGGGAAGAGACCCAGTACTTC	CSARLAGGEETQYF
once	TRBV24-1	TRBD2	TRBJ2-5	TGTGCCACCAGTGCCGTAGCGGGAGGGGAGGGGCGCGAGACCCAGTACTTC	CATSAVAGGEGRETQYF
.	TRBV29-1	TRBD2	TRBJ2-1	TGCAGCGTTGCCCTAGCGGGAGGCATCAACAATGAGCAGTTCTTC	CSVALAGGINNEQFF
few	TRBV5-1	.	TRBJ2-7	TGCGCCAGCAGCCTCGACCGGGACTCCCACTACGAGCAGTACTTC	CASSLDRDSHYEQYF
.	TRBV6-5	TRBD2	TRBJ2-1	TGTGCCAGCAGTTACAGGCCCTCTGGCGGGAGGGCTGGGAATGAGCAGTTCTTC	CASSYRPSGGRAGNEQFF
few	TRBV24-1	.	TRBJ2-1	TGTGCCACCAGTGATTTTTGGAATGAGCAGTTCTTC	CATSDFWNEQFF
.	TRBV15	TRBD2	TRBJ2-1	TGTGCCACCAGCAGAGCTGCGGGAGTAGGTTTCGGTGAGCAGTTCTTC	CATSRAAGVGFGEQFF